The 2 T cell receptor beta chains listed next were all sequenced from one sample in a study of T-cell memory formation after mild COVID-19. TCRdb reprocessed the 5' RACE reads with MiXCR, giving one entry per CDR3 protein. The data show 90,000 to 130,000 distinct CDR3 sequences, about 18% seen once. The sequencing input was PBMCs or a T cell subset sorted from them (not recorded which). Receptors were obtained from a man aged 18 to 29 who had mild COVID-19 (a few samples of this study predate the infection). Cell type and time point are not known.

In DNA, the CDR3 is TGTGCCAGCAGCCACCGGGACGGCCGCAATCAGCCCCAGCATTTT. Its translation: CASSHRDGRNQPQHF. This chain links TRBV4-2 with TRBJ1-5; weak D call: TRBD1 (5 bases). Germline CDR1 reads LGHNA; CDR2 reads YNFKEQ. The CDR3 is 15 residues long. Deletions cut 3 bases from V and 2 bases from J, with 11 bases between.

This clonotype turned up a few times. The CDR3 protein is CASSFRSDGYTF. The CDR3 nucleotides read TGTGCCAGCAGCTTCAGGAGTGATGGCTACACCTTC. This sequence joins TRBV7-8 and TRBJ1-2; D not resolved. V shed 3 bases and J shed 6 bases, with 8 bases lying between them. The CDR3 length is 12 residues. Germline V CDR1 and CDR2: SGHVS, FQNEAQ. Looking up the rest from reference TRBV7-8 and TRBJ1-2 gives the full variable domain: GAGVSQSPRYKVAKRGQDVALRCDPISGHVSLFWYQQALGQGPEFLTYFQNEAQLDKSGLPSDRFFAERPEGSVSTLKIQRTQQEDSAVYLCASSFRSDGYTFGSGTRLTVV.